One sample yielded the 28 T cell receptor beta chains listed below, sequenced in a study of blood T cells in healthy people across ages. A J-beta primer mix and a sample-barcoded 5' primer were used in a second PCR of about 6 to 12 cycles. TCRdb passed the 5' RACE reads through MiXCR, listing each CDR3 protein once. The data show about 900,000 distinct CDR3 sequences, 40% to 60% seen once. Sequencing input: blood. These receptor sequences come from a man aged 25-45 years in good health.

The chain has TRBV10-3 and TRBJ2-7, with 7 bases that match TRBD2. The trim removed 1 base at V and 7 bases at J, leaving 13 bases unmatched. Germline V gives CDR1 ENHRY, CDR2 SYGVKD. The CDR3 consists of 16 residues. CDR3 protein: CAISELGLPLNNEQYF. DNA for the CDR3: TGTGCCATCAGTGAGTTGGGACTACCGTTGAACAATGAGCAGTACTTC.

This clonotype has just a few counts. The V gene is TRBV6-5, the J gene TRBJ2-3; D gene ambiguous. CDR3 size: 16 residues. V was shortened by 0 bases and J by 1 base, with 11 bases between the two germline ends. Germline V gene sequence: CDR1 MNHEY, CDR2 SVGAGI. The DNA for the CDR3 is TGTGCCAGCAGTTACTCGCTGGGTTCAGGCACAGATACGCAGTATTTT. Amino acids: CASSYSLGSGTDTQYF.

The chain combines TRBV7-2 with TRBJ1-6, with 10 bases lining up with TRBD1. The CDR3 totals 15 residues. Germline V lookup: CDR1 SGHTA, CDR2 FQGNSA. The J segment lost 9 bases and the V segment lost 3 bases, leaving 5 bases of the junction unmatched. This chain's CDR3 is CASSLAGTGVSPLHF. The CDR3 nucleotides are TGTGCCAGCAGCTTGGCCGGGACAGGGGTTTCACCCCTCCACTTT.

J is TRBJ2-3 and V is TRBV2; D may be TRBD2 (5 bases). Per germline, CDR1 SNHLY and CDR2 FYNNEI. CDR3 length: 15 residues. V was pared by 3 bases and J by 1 base, with 11 bases between. The CDR3 here is CASSESGFGTDTQYF. CDR3 DNA sequence: TGTGCCAGCAGTGAGTCGGGGTTTGGCACAGATACGCAGTATTTT. Combining the CDR3 with reference TRBV2 and TRBJ2-3 gives the whole variable domain EPEVTQTPSHQVTQMGQEVILRCVPISNHLYFYWYRQILGQKVEFLVSFYNNEISEKSEIFDDQFSVERPDGSNFTLKIRSTKLEDSAMYFCASSESGFGTDTQYFGPGTRLTVL.

This clonotype was seen once. A much larger clone differs from this one at a single base, so this may be a read error. This rearrangement joins TRBV6-5 to TRBJ2-7, with 12 positions matching TRBD2. This CDR3 has 14 amino acids. Germline-derived CDR1 and CDR2 are MNHEY and SVGAGI. CDR3 in DNA: TGTGCCAGCAGTCGGCTAGCGGGGGGGTACGAGCTGTACTTC. Translation: CASSRLAGGYELYF.

This clonotype was seen a few times. J is TRBJ1-2 and V is TRBV6-5; 7 nucleotides agree with TRBD1. The CDR3 covers 15 residues. Germline loops: CDR1 MNHEY, CDR2 SVGAGI. Germline trimming cut 6 bases from V and 3 bases from J; bases unmatched to any gene: 10. CDR3 loop: CASRTDRPPDYGYTF. The CDR3 nucleotides read TGTGCCAGCAGAACGGACAGGCCCCCCGACTATGGCTACACCTTC.

The chain employs TRBV7-2 and TRBJ2-6; no clear D. In germline, CDR1 is SGHTA, CDR2 FQGNSA. The CDR3 is 17 amino acids. Deletions cut 0 bases from V and 0 bases from J, with 9 bases between. The CDR3 is CASSLAGRDSGANVLTF. CDR3 nucleotides: TGTGCCAGCAGCTTAGCAGGAAGGGACTCTGGGGCCAACGTCCTGACTTTC.

Points on this clonotype: The junction does not match germline at one end; this may be a read error. This chain connects TRBV11-2 to TRBJ2-6; the D call may be TRBD1 or TRBD2 (5 bases each). From germline, CDR1 is SGHAT and CDR2 FQNNGV. This CDR3 has 19 amino acids. The CDR3 DNA reads as TGTGCCAGCAGCACTCGAACGGGACGGGGATCCTCTGGGGCCAGCGTCCTGACTTTC. Translating gives CASSTRTGRGSSGASVLTF.

The chain couples TRBV7-2 to TRBJ2-1; the D gene is possibly TRBD2 (6 bases). Germline values: CDR1 SGHTA, CDR2 FQGNSA. This CDR3 contains 15 residues. The V and J ends lost 1 base and 10 bases respectively, with 17 bases between them. CDR3: CASSLGGETYREQFF. The CDR3 bases are TGTGCCAGCAGCTTAGGGGGGGAAACCTACCGAGAGCAGTTCTTC. Variable domain in full (rest from reference TRBV7-2 and TRBJ2-1): GAGVSQSPSNKVTEKGKDVELRCDPISGHTALYWYRQSLGQGLEFLIYFQGNSAPDKSGLPSDRFSAERTGGSVSTLTIQRTQQEDSAVYLCASSLGGETYREQFFGPGTRLTVL.

The rearrangement links TRBV5-1 to TRBJ1-1; TRBD1 agrees at 8 bases. This CDR3 has 14 residues. With 7 bases clipped from V and 1 base from J, the junction kept 6 bases outside the gene matches. Germline V gene sequence: CDR1 SGHRS, CDR2 YFSETQ. CDR3 DNA: TGCGCCAGCCAGCGGACAGGGCCGAACACTGAAGCTTTCTTT. It codes for CASQRTGPNTEAFF.

The DNA of the CDR3 is TGTGCCAGCAGCACTCCCCTCGCACAGGGGGGAAGGGACACTGAAGCTTTCTTT. It yields the protein CASSTPLAQGGRDTEAFF. The V gene is TRBV3-1, the J gene TRBJ1-1, with 8 nucleotides matching TRBD1. Germline trimming cut 5 bases from V and 3 bases from J; bases unmatched to any gene: 17. From germline, CDR1 is LGHDT and CDR2 YNNKEL (reference sequence). CDR3 size: 18 residues.

This chain connects TRBV9 to TRBJ1-2; 10 bases match TRBD1. There are 13 residues in the CDR3. CDR1 and CDR2 from the germline V gene are SGDLS and YYNGEE. The J segment lost 8 bases and the V segment lost 4 bases, leaving 5 bases of the junction unmatched. CDR3 in amino acids: CASSSEDRGGYTF. The CDR3 nucleotides are TGTGCCAGCAGCTCAGAGGACAGGGGGGGCTACACCTTC.

V usage is TRBV7-8 and J usage is TRBJ2-7; D possibly corresponds to TRBD2 (5 bases). The CDR3 length is 14 residues. Germline CDR1 reads SGHVS; CDR2 reads FQNEAQ. V was clipped by 1 base and J by 6 bases, with 13 bases between them. CDR3 sequence (DNA): TGTGCCAGCAGCTTAGGGGTAGAGGGCTCCGAGCAGTACTTC. Its protein product is CASSLGVEGSEQYF.

For this clonotype: One junction end does not reproduce the germline sequence, and a read error may be involved. V gene TRBV30 combines with J gene TRBJ1-2, with TRBD1 matching 10 bases. Per the germline V gene, CDR1 is GTSNPN and CDR2 is SVGIG (reference sequence). The length of the CDR3 is 14 residues. This CDR3 reads CAWSWTGGDYRYTF. In nucleotides, the CDR3 is TGTGCCTGGAGCTGGACAGGGGGAGACTATCGCTACACCTTC.

The rearrangement joins TRBV29-1 to TRBJ1-4, with TRBD1 matching over 8 bases. V shed 4 bases, J shed 11 bases, and the junction held 3 bases outside the gene matches. CDR3 length equals 11 residues. From germline, CDR1 is SQVTM and CDR2 ANQGSEA. CDR3 sequence reads: CSVVAGGKLFF. The CDR3 DNA sequence: TGCAGCGTTGTAGCAGGGGGCAAACTGTTTTTT.

This chain joins TRBV12-3 or TRBV12-4 and TRBJ2-2; TRBD2 matches 10 bases. The CDR3 sequence is 14 residues long. Trimming cost V 6 bases and J 5 bases; bases outside gene matches: 3. The CDR3 region has the DNA TGTGCCAGCAGACCTAGCGGGAGAACCGGGGAGCTGTTTTTT. Protein product: CASRPSGRTGELFF.

This clonotype was counted ten times or more. J is TRBJ2-5 and V is TRBV28; the D is unclear. Germline V CDR1 and CDR2: MDHEN, SYDVKM. V was trimmed by 2 bases and J by 4 bases, leaving 8 bases between them. CDR3 size: 13 residues. CDR3 nucleotide sequence: TGTGCCAGCAGTTTACCAGCCCTAGAGACCCAGTACTTC. This encodes CASSLPALETQYF.

The chain has TRBV20-1 and TRBJ1-2; 10 bases map to TRBD1. The CDR3 extends over 14 amino acids. J was trimmed by 4 bases and V by 5 bases; bases with no gene match: 7. Germline assignment: CDR1 DFQATT and CDR2 SNEGSKA (reference sequence). CDR3 DNA sequence: TGCAGTGCTGGTGAGACAGGGGGCACCTATGGCTACACCTTC. Residues: CSAGETGGTYGYTF.

This clonotype appeared many times. V and J are TRBV6-6 and TRBJ2-1; D is ambiguous. This CDR3 has 15 residues. Trimming cost V 2 bases and J 8 bases, with 16 bases left between them. The V gene's germline CDR1 is MNHNY and CDR2 SVGAGI (reference sequence). In DNA form, the CDR3 reads TGTGCCAGCAGTTACATCCGCGACCGTCCGGATGAGCAGTTCTTC. It specifies CASSYIRDRPDEQFF.

The table lists this clonotype with a few counts. The gene calls are TRBV4-1 and TRBJ2-4; 13 bases are shared with TRBD2. CDR3 size: 17 residues. V was pared by 0 bases and J by 8 bases, with 7 bases of the junction left unmatched. CDR1 is MGHRA, CDR2 YSYEKL, per germline. CDR3 region: CASSQDTGLAGADIQYF. Written as DNA, the CDR3 is TGCGCCAGCAGCCAAGATACTGGACTAGCGGGGGCGGACATTCAGTACTTC.

This chain links TRBV5-1 with TRBJ2-3; 7 bases map to TRBD2. The CDR3 spans 16 residues. Germline V gene data show CDR1 as SGHRS and CDR2 as YFSETQ. With 0 bases clipped from V and 2 bases from J, the junction kept 6 bases outside the gene matches. As DNA, the CDR3 is TGCGCCAGCAGCTTGGCCGGGGGGTCTTACACAGATACGCAGTATTTT. It is translated as CASSLAGGSYTDTQYF. Full variable domain (remainder filled in from reference TRBV5-1 and TRBJ2-3): KAGVTQTPRYLIKTRGQQVTLSCSPISGHRSVSWYQQTPGQGLQFLFEYFSETQRNKGNFPGRFSGRQFSNSRSEMNVSTLELGDSALYLCASSLAGGSYTDTQYFGPGTRLTVL.

This clonotype was recorded a few times. This sequence joins TRBV7-2 and TRBJ1-2; 7 positions agree with TRBD1. Unmatched junction bases numbered 14, after V lost 5 bases and J lost 8 bases. The germline CDR1 and CDR2 sequences are SGHTA and FQGNSA. The CDR3 is made up of 15 amino acids. The CDR3 nucleotides are TGTGCCAGCAGCACCAGGGACAGTCATCTTTACGGCTACACCTTC. Residues: CASSTRDSHLYGYTF.

This clonotype was observed a handful of times. The chain employs TRBV7-9 and TRBJ1-6, with TRBD1 matching over 7 bases. CDR3 length: 19 residues. V gave up 6 bases and J gave up 7 bases; unmatched junction bases: 21. The germline gives CDR1 SEHNR, CDR2 FQNEAQ (reference sequence). In DNA form, the CDR3 reads TGTGCCAGCAGTCCCAATATTTTCACCCCGGGACAGATGAATTCACCCCTCCACTTT. It encodes CASSPNIFTPGQMNSPLHF.

The rearrangement links TRBV27 to TRBJ2-1, with D possibly being TRBD2 (6 bases). Germline V gene sequence: CDR1 MNHEY, CDR2 SMNVEV (reference sequence). This CDR3 region has 16 residues. The V and J ends lost 4 bases and 2 bases respectively, with 15 bases between them. The chain's CDR3 is CASSWFRGSPYNEQFF. DNA for the CDR3: TGTGCCAGCAGTTGGTTTCGGGGGAGCCCCTACAATGAGCAGTTCTTC.

This sequence joins TRBV5-5 and TRBJ2-2; no reliable D call. Trimming left V 0 bases short and J 5 bases short, with 8 bases between. CDR3 size: 14 residues. CDR1 is SGHKS and CDR2 is YYEKEE in the germline V gene (reference sequence). DNA for the CDR3: TGTGCCAGCAGCTTGGGAAGCCAAACCGGGGAGCTGTTTTTT. The encoded protein is CASSLGSQTGELFF.

Only a few counts were recorded for this clonotype. V gene TRBV28 combines with J gene TRBJ2-5; D may match TRBD1 or TRBD2 (6 bases each). Germline lookup yields CDR1 MDHEN and CDR2 SYDVKM. The CDR3 sequence is 15 residues long. V lost 5 bases and J lost 11, with 24 bases in between. The CDR3 loop reads CASSEKGGVPNEQYF. The CDR3 DNA is TGTGCCAGCAGTGAAAAGGGGGGAGTCCCGAATGAGCAGTACTTC.

V and J are TRBV24-1 and TRBJ2-5; 7 bases map to TRBD2. The germline V gene encodes CDR1 KGHDR and CDR2 SFDVKD. The CDR3 loop spans 14 amino acids. With 6 bases clipped from V and 1 base from J, the junction kept 4 bases outside the gene matches. The CDR3 DNA follows: TGTGCCACCAGTAGCCTAGCGGCCCAAGAGACCCAGTACTTC. This translates into CATSSLAAQETQYF.

V and J are TRBV20-1 and TRBJ1-2; D not certain. V was cut by 3 bases and J by 4 bases, with 15 bases left in between. Germline V CDR1 and CDR2: DFQATT, SNEGSKA (reference sequence). This CDR3 spans 14 amino acids. CDR3 DNA sequence: TGCAGTGCTAGTAGGCAGCTGAAGGGCTATGGCTACACCTTC. It yields the protein CSASRQLKGYGYTF.